In this sample, the clone carrying this T cell receptor (beta chain) turned up many times. Antigen: not known. The data stem from a study of T cells in Graves' hyperthyroidism and ophthalmopathy. Study-level findings and limits: In the blood, most expanded thyroid clonotypes above 0.001 appeared as well.

The investigators amplified TCR beta CDR3 regions from RNA transcripts. With the HTBI primer set, the TCR CDR3 went through a first round of RT-PCR. One entry per CDR3 protein results from TCRdb running MiXCR on the multiplex PCR reads. The sample gives about 500,000 distinct CDR3 sequences, roughly 16% of which show up once; around 28% is in the top ten. The CDR3 spans 13 residues. Germline V lookup: CDR1 SGHRS, CDR2 YFSETQ. V was pared by 4 bases and J by 3 bases, with 2 bases of the junction left unmatched. This rearrangement joins TRBV5-1 to TRBJ2-5, with 8 bases fitting TRBD1. This TCR was sampled from a young woman with Graves' ophthalmopathy. Specimen: blood. CDR3 in DNA: TGCGCCAGCAGCCCGGGACAGGAAGAGACCCAGTACTTC. Translating gives CASSPGQEETQYF.